This record covers a single TCR beta chain. This specimen belongs to a study of blood T cell repertoires in COVID-19. On the study more broadly: The cDNA or gDNA used as material had been derived from T cells, B-cell-depleted T cells, or PBMCs.

V was pared by 5 bases and J by 4 bases, with 9 bases of the junction left unmatched. This CDR3 has 16 amino acids. Germline loops: CDR1 SGHVS, CDR2 FQNEAQ. Original methodology: From reference gene primer amplification, estimates of nucleated cell counts were derived. Produced via immunoSEQ multiplex PCR; TCRdb's table is partial and in-frame only. That table is the source of V, J and clone size, and D and trimming were worked out from the DNA. The top ten hold approximately 5.3% of the sample, which has some 250,000 clones, 65% to 85% seen once. The TCR originated in a man older than 75 with acute or convalescent COVID-19. Sequenced: peripheral blood. This sequence joins TRBV7-8 and TRBJ2-2; TRBD1 matches at 8 bases. The CDR3 DNA sequence: TGTGCCAGCAGCGGGGCTCGGACAGGGAGCACCGGGGAGCTGTTTTTT. Residues: CASSGARTGSTGELFF.